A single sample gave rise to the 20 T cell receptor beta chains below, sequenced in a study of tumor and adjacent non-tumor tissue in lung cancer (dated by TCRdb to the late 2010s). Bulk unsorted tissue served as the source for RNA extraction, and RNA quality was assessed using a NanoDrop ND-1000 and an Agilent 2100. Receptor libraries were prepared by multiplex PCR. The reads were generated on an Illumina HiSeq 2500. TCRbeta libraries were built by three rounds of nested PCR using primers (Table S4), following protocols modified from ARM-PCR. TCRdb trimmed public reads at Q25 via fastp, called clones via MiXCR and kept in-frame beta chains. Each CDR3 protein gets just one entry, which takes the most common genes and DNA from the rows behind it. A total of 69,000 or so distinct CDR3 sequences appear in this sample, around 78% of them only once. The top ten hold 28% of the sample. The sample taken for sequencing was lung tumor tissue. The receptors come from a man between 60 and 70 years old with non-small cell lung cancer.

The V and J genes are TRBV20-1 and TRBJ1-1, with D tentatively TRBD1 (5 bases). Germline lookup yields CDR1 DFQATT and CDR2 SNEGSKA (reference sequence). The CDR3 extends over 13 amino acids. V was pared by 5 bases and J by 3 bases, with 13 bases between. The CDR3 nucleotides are TGCAGTGCTTGTCGGGGGAGAGACACTGAAGCTTTCTTT. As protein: CSACRGRDTEAFF.

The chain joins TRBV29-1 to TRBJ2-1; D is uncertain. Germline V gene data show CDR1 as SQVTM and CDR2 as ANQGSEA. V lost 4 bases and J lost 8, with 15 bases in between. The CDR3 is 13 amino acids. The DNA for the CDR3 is TGCAGCGTTGCGAAGGGCCTCAGCTATGAGCAGTTCTTC. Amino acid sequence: CSVAKGLSYEQFF.

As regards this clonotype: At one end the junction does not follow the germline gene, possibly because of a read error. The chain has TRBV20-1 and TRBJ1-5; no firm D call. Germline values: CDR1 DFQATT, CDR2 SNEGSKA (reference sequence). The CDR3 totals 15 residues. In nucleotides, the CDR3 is TGTAGTACGGAAATTCCCCTCCGCAGCAATCAGCCCCAGCATTTT. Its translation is CSTEIPLRSNQPQHF.

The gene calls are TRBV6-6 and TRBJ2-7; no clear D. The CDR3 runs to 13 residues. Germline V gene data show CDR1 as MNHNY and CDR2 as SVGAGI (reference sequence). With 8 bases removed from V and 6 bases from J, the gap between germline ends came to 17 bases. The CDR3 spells CASGRAETCEQYF. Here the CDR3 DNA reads TGTGCCAGCGGGCGTGCAGAAACCTGCGAGCAGTACTTC.

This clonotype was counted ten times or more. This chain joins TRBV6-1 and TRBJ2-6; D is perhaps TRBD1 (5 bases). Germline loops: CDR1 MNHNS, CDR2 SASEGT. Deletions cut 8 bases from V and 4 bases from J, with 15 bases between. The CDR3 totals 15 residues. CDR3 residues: CASLRFGAGANVLTF. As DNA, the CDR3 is TGTGCCAGCTTGCGTTTTGGGGCCGGGGCCAACGTCCTGACTTTC.

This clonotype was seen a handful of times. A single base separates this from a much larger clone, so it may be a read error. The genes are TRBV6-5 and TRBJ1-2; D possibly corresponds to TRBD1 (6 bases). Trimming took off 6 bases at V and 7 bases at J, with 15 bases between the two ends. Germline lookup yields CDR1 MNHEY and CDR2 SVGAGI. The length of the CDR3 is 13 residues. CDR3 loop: CASSRDTEVGYTF. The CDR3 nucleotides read TGTGCCAGCAGCCGGGACACCGAAGTTGGCTACACCTTC.

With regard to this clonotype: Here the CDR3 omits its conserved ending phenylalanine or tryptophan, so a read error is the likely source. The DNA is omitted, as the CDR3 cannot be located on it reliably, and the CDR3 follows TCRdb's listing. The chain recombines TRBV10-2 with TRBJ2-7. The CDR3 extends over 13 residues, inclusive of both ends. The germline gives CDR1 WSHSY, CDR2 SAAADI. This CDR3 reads CASSASLYYEQCL.

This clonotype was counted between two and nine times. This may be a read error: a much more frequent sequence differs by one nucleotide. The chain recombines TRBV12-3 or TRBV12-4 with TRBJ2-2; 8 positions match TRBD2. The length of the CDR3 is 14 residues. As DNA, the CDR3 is TGTGCCAGCAGTTTTAGCGGGAACCCCGGGGGGCTGTTTTTT. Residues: CASSFSGNPGGLFF.

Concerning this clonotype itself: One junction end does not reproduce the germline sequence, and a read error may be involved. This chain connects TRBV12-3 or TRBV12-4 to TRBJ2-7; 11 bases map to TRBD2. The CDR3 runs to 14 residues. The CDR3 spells CARSRTSGYGEHYF. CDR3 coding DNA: TGTGCCAGGAGCCGGACTAGCGGGTATGGCGAGCATTACTTC.

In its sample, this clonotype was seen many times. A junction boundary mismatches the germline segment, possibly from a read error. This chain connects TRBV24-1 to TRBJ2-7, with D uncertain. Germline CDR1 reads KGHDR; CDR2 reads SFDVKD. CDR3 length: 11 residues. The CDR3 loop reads CATGENYEQYF. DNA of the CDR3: TGTGCCACCGGTGAGAACTACGAGCAGTACTTC.

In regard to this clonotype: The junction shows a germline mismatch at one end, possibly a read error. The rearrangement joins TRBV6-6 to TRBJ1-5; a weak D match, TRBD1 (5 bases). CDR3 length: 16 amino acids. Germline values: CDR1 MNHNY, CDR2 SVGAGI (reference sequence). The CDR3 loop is CANSYRGGTRNQPQNF. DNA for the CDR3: TGTGCCAACAGTTACCGTGGGGGGACTCGCAATCAGCCCCAGAATTTT.

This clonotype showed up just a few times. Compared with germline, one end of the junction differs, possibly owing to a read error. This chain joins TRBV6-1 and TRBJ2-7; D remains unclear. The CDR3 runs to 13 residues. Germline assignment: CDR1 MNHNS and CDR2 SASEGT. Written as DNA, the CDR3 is TGTGCCAGCAGTGATGGCAAGGGCGGCGAGCAGTACTTT. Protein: CASSDGKGGEQYF.

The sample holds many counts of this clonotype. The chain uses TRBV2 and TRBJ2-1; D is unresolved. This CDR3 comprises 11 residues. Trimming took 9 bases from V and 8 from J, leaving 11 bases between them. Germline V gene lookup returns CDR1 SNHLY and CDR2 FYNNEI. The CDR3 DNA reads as TGTGCCAGTAGCTTGGTCCATGAGCAGTTCTTC. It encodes CASSLVHEQFF. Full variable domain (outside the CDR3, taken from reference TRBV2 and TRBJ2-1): EPEVTQTPSHQVTQMGQEVILRCVPISNHLYFYWYRQILGQKVEFLVSFYNNEISEKSEIFDDQFSVERPDGSNFTLKIRSTKLEDSAMYFCASSLVHEQFFGPGTRLTVL.

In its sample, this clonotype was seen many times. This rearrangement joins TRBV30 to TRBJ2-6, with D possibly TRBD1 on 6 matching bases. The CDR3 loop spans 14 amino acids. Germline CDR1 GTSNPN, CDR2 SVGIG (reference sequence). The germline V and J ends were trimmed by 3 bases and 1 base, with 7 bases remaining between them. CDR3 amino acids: CAWSRGSGANVLTF. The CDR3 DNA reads TGTGCCTGGAGCAGGGGATCTGGGGCCAACGTCCTGACTTTC.

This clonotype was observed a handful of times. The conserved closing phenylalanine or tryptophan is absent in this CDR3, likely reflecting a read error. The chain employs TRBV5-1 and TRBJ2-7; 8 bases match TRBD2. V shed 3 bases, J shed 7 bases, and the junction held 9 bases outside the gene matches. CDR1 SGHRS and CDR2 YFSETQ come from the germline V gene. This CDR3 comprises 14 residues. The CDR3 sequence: CASSSGLGRGEQYY. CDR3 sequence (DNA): TGCGCCAGCAGCTCGGGACTCGGGAGGGGGGAGCAGTACTAC.

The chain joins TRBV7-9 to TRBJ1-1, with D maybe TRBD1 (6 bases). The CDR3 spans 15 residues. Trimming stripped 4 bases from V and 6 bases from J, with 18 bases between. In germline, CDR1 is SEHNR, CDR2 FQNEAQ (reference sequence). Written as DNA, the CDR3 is TGTGCCAGCAGCTATACAGGGTTGAGTAGACCTGAAGCTTTCTTT. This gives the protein CASSYTGLSRPEAFF.

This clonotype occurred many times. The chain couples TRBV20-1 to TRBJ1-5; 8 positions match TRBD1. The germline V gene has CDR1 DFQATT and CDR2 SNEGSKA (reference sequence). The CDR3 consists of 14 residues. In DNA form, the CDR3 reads TGCGGTGTGTCCTCCGGGACAGGCCATAAGAAACAGCATTTT. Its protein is CGVSSGTGHKKQHF.

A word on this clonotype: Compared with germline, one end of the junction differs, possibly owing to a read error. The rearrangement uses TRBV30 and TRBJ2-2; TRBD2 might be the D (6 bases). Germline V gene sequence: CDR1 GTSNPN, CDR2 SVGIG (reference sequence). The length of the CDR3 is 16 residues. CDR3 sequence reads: CAWSLRLSTKTGGLFF. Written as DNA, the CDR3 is TGTGCCTGGAGTTTAAGACTATCCACGAAAACCGGGGGGCTGTTTTTT.

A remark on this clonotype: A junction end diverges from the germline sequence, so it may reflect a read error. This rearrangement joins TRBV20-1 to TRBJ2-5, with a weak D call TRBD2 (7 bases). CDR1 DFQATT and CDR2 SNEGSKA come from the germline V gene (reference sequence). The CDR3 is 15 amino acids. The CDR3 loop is CSARNRGRGSESQYF. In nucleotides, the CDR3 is TGCAGTGCTAGAAATCGGGGGCGGGGGTCCGAGAGCCAGTACTTC.

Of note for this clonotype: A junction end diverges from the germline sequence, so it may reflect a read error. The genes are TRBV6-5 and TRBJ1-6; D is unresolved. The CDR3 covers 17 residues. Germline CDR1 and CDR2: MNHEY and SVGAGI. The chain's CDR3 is CTSSTATLSSYNSPLHF. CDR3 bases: TGTACCAGCAGCACTGCGACTTTGAGCTCCTATAATTCACCCCTCCACTTT.